These T cell receptor beta chains were read from a single sample in a study of T cell responses to AZD1222 COVID-19 vaccine. Method: immunoSEQ multiplex PCR; TCRdb's copy keeps in-frame clones and lacks some. The sample holds approximately 300,000 clones, 90% to 95% seen once. The sample here was peripheral blood, taken 28 days after the second AZD1222 dose. All receptors come from an adult who received the AZD1222 COVID-19 vaccine. Both conserved end residues are part of each CDR3. A D gene is named only where the DNA matches it firmly. Some rows have no size entry. The others give once, few or many, or a class for an expanded clone.

size	V	J	D	CDR3	DNA
-	TRBV5-1	TRBJ1-6	TRBD1	CASSSATGANSPLHF	TGCGCCAGCAGCTCCGCCACAGGGGCAAATTCACCCCTCCACTTT
-	TRBV18	TRBJ2-1	-	CASSPIPTTTYNEQFF	TGTGCCAGCTCTCCTATTCCCACCACGACCTACAATGAGCAGTTCTTC
-	TRBV5-1	TRBJ2-7	-	CASSLAGLYEQYF	TGCGCCAGCAGCTTGGCGGGGCTCTACGAGCAGTACTTC
once	TRBV11-1	TRBJ1-3	-	CASSSPGPKGNTIYF	TGTGCCAGCAGCTCTCCGGGACCGAAAGGAAACACCATATATTTT
-	TRBV19	TRBJ1-5	-	CASWAGINQPQHF	TGTGCCAGTTGGGCGGGGATTAATCAGCCCCAGCATTTT
-	TRBV28	TRBJ2-7	-	CASSPAYEQYF	TGTGCCAGCAGCCCAGCCTACGAGCAGTACTTC
-	TRBV6-1	TRBJ1-5	-	CASSEEGIGNQPQHF	TGTGCCAGCAGTGAGGAGGGGATAGGGAATCAGCCCCAGCATTTT
-	TRBV5-1	TRBJ2-7	TRBD1	CASSFGQGKSYEQYF	TGCGCCAGCAGCTTTGGACAGGGAAAGTCCTACGAGCAGTACTTC
-	TRBV5-6	TRBJ1-4	TRBD1	CASKQQGVNEKLFF	TGTGCCAGCAAACAACAGGGGGTTAATGAAAAACTGTTTTTT
-	TRBV4-1	TRBJ1-1	-	CASSQDRGTEAFF	TGCGCCAGCAGCCAAGATCGGGGCACTGAAGCTTTCTTT
-	TRBV28	TRBJ1-1	-	CASLSAGKGTEAFF	TGTGCCAGTCTTTCAGCCGGAAAAGGGACTGAAGCTTTCTTT
-	TRBV7-3	TRBJ1-1	-	CASSLRQNTEAFF	TGTGCCAGCAGCTTACGACAGAACACTGAAGCTTTCTTT
-	TRBV2	TRBJ2-2	-	CASSRDLYTGELFF	TGTGCCAGCAGCCGGGACTTGTACACCGGGGAGCTGTTTTTT
-	TRBV9	TRBJ1-1	-	CASSVGAGGRGTEAFF	TGTGCCAGCAGCGTAGGGGCAGGTGGGAGGGGCACTGAAGCTTTCTTT
-	TRBV27	TRBJ1-2	TRBD1	CASSFIRTGWNYGYTF	TGTGCCAGCAGTTTTATCCGGACAGGGTGGAACTATGGCTACACCTTC
-	TRBV6-5	TRBJ2-7	-	CASSSMTHGEQYF	TGTGCCAGCAGTTCCATGACTCATGGGGAGCAGTACTTC
-	TRBV29-1	TRBJ2-1	-	CSVLVSYNEQFF	TGCAGCGTTTTAGTCTCCTACAATGAGCAGTTCTTC
-	TRBV11-2	TRBJ2-5	TRBD1	CASSRDRGQETQYF	TGTGCCAGCAGCCGGGACAGGGGGCAAGAGACCCAGTACTTC
-	TRBV2	TRBJ2-1	TRBD1	CASRYPGQGPNNEQFF	TGTGCCAGCAGATACCCGGGACAGGGTCCCAACAATGAGCAGTTCTTC
-	TRBV30	TRBJ1-3	-	CAGRAASSGNTIYF	TGTGCCGGGCGGGCAGCCAGCTCTGGAAACACCATATATTTT
-	TRBV11-1	TRBJ2-1	-	CASTSNDGRYNEQFF	TGTGCCAGCACCTCAAATGACGGACGGTACAATGAGCAGTTCTTC
-	TRBV24-1	TRBJ2-1	-	CATSDPLADSVVNEQFF	TGTGCCACCAGTGACCCTTTGGCAGACTCGGTTGTGAATGAGCAGTTCTTC
-	TRBV5-1	TRBJ2-7	-	CASNPGTGIWEQYF	TGCGCCAGCAACCCCGGGACGGGGATTTGGGAGCAGTACTTC
-	TRBV28	TRBJ1-3	-	CASRPPHTGNTIYF	TGTGCCAGCAGACCCCCGCACACTGGAAACACCATATATTTT
-	TRBV28	TRBJ1-1	-	CASSFVRGMNTEAFF	TGTGCCAGCAGTTTTGTTCGGGGCATGAACACTGAAGCTTTCTTT
-	TRBV5-1	TRBJ2-1	TRBD2	CASSLNSGTYNEQFF	TGCGCCAGCAGCTTGAATAGCGGGACCTACAATGAGCAGTTCTTC
-	TRBV28	TRBJ1-3	-	CASIRTVPGNTIYF	TGTGCCAGCATCCGGACAGTACCTGGAAACACCATATATTTT
-	TRBV5-1	TRBJ1-2	-	CASSLIGPPNYGYTF	TGCGCCAGCAGCTTGATAGGGCCACCCAACTATGGCTACACCTTC
-	TRBV13	TRBJ2-3	-	CASSFADTQYF	TGTGCCAGCAGCTTTGCAGATACGCAGTATTTT
-	TRBV11-1	TRBJ2-7	-	CASSAGPIPYEQYF	TGTGCCAGCAGTGCCGGGCCGATCCCCTACGAGCAGTACTTC
-	TRBV2	TRBJ1-5	-	CASSGVGRNQPQHF	TGTGCCAGCAGTGGTGTAGGGAGGAATCAGCCCCAGCATTTT
-	TRBV4-2	TRBJ1-2	TRBD1	CASSQERTSRGTYGYTF	TGTGCCAGCAGCCAAGAGAGAACGAGCAGGGGGACCTATGGCTACACCTTC
-	TRBV7-2	TRBJ2-3	-	CASSLWASTDTQYF	TGTGCCAGCAGCTTATGGGCTAGCACAGATACGCAGTATTTT
-	TRBV2	TRBJ1-5	-	CASSGGDSNQPQHF	TGTGCCAGCAGCGGGGGAGATAGCAATCAGCCCCAGCATTTT
-	TRBV5-1	TRBJ1-1	TRBD1	CASKGQGASTEAFF	TGCGCCTCCAAGGGGCAGGGGGCGAGCACTGAAGCTTTCTTT